This note documents a single T cell receptor (beta chain) sequence. This specimen belongs to a study of blood T cell repertoires in COVID-19. Study details: The samples span acute and convalescent COVID-19 from the United States, Italy and Spain. PBMCs, B-cell-depleted T cells, or T cells provided the cDNA or gDNA that made up the material.

J was trimmed by 6 bases and V by 0 bases; bases with no gene match: 11. This CDR3 contains 18 residues. Germline V gives CDR1 MGHRA, CDR2 YSYEKL. Authors' analysis steps: Reference gene primers were amplified, and this amplification served to estimate nucleated cell counts. This table comes from immunoSEQ multiplex PCR, and its TCRdb copy is limited to in-frame clones, with some not included. V, J and clone size reflect that table, while D and trimming were determined from the DNA. The sample has fewer than 150,000 clones, roughly 80% seen once. The chain uses TRBV4-1 and TRBJ2-1; 10 nucleotides match TRBD2. Input material: peripheral blood. The TCR was taken from a woman aged 50 to 65 with acute or convalescent COVID-19. Here the CDR3 reads CASSQDSLRAGGFNEQFF. CDR3 DNA sequence: TGCGCCAGCAGCCAAGATAGCCTCAGAGCGGGGGGGTTCAATGAGCAGTTCTTC.